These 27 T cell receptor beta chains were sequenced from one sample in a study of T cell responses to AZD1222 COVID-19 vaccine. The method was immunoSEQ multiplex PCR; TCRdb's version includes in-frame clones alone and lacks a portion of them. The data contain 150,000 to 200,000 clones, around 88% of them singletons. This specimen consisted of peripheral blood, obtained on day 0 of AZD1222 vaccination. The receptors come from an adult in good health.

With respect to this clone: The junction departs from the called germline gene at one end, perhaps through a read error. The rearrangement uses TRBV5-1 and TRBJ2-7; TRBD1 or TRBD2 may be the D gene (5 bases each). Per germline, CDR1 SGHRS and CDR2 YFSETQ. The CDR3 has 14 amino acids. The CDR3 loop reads CASRLGRQPYEQYF. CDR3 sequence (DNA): TGCGCCAGCAGGTTGGGACGTCAGCCCTACGAGCAGTACTTC.

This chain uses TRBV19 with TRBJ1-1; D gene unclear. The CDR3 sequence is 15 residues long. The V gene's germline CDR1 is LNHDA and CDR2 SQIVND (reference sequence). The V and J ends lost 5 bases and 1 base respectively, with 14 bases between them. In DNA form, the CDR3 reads TGTGCCAGTAGTCCAGGACTGGTAACGAACACTGAAGCTTTCTTT. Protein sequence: CASSPGLVTNTEAFF.

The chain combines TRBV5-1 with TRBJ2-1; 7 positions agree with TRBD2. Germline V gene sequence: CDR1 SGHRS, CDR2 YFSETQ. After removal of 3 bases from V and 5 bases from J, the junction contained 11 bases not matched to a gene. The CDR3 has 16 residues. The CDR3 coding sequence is TGCGCCAGCAGCTCCAGGGTCCTTGGGGGGGACAATGAGCAGTTCTTC. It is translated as CASSSRVLGGDNEQFF.

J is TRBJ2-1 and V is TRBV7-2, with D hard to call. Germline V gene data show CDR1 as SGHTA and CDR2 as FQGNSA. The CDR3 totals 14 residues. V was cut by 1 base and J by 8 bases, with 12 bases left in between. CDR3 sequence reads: CASSLGPQVYEQFF. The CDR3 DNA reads TGTGCCAGCAGCTTAGGCCCCCAGGTGTATGAGCAGTTCTTC.

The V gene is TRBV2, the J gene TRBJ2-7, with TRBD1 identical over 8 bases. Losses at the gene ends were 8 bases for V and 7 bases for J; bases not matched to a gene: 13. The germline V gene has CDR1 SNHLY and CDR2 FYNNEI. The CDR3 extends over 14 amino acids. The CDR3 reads CASSMGQASWEQYF. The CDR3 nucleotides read TGTGCCAGCTCAATGGGACAGGCGTCCTGGGAGCAGTACTTC.

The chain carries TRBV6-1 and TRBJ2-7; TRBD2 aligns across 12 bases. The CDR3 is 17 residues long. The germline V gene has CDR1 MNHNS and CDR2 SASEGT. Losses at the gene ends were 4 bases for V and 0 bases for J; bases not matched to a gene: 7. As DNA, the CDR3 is TGTGCCAGCAGTGTGGGACTAGCGGGTCGGAGCTCCTACGAGCAGTACTTC. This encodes CASSVGLAGRSSYEQYF.

CDR3 protein: CASSQEQAGDLFATGELFF. CDR3 in DNA: TGTGCCAGCAGCCAAGAGCAAGCGGGGGATCTCTTCGCCACCGGGGAGCTGTTTTTT. V usage is TRBV3-1 (or the pseudogene TRBV3-2) and J usage is TRBJ2-2; 8 bases agree with TRBD2. The CDR3 is 19 amino acids. V lost 0 bases and J lost 4; bases outside the gene matches: 13. Germline loops: CDR1 LGHDT, CDR2 YNNKEL (reference sequence).

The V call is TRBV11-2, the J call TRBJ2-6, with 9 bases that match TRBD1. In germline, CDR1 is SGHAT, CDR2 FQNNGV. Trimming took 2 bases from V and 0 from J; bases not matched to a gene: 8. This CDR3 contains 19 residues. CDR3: CASSLYLGGQGSGANVLTF. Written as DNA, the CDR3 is TGTGCCAGCAGCTTATATCTAGGGGGACAGGGCTCTGGGGCCAACGTCCTGACTTTC.

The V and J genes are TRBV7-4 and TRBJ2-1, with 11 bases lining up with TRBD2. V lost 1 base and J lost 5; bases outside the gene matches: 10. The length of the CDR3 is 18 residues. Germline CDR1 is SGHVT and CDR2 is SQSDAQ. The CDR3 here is CASSLGSLAGDTDNEQFF. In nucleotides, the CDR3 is TGTGCCAGCAGCTTAGGATCACTAGCGGGGGATACGGACAATGAGCAGTTCTTC.

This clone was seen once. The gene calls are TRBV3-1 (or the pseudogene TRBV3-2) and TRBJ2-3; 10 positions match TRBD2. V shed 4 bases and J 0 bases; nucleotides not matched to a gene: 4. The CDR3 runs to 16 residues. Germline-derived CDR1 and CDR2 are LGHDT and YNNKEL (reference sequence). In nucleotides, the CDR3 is TGTGCCAGCAGCCGCGGACTAGCGGAAAGCACAGATACGCAGTATTTT. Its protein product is CASSRGLAESTDTQYF.

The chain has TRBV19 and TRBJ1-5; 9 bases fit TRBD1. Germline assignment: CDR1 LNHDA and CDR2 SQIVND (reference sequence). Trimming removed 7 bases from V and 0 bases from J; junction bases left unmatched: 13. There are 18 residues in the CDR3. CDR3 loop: CASIARTGESVSNQPQHF. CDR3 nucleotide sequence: TGTGCCAGTATCGCCCGGACAGGGGAAAGTGTTAGCAATCAGCCCCAGCATTTT.

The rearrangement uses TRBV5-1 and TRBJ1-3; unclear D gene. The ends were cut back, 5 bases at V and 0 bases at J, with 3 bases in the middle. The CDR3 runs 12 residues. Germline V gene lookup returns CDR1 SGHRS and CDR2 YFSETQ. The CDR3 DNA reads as TGCGCCAGCAGGACCTCTGGAAACACCATATATTTT. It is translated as CASRTSGNTIYF.

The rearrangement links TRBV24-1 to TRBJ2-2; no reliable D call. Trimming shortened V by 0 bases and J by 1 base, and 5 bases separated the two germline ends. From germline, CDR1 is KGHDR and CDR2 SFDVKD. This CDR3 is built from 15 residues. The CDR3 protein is CATSDLQWNTGELFF. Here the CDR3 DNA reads TGTGCCACCAGTGATTTGCAATGGAACACCGGGGAGCTGTTTTTT.

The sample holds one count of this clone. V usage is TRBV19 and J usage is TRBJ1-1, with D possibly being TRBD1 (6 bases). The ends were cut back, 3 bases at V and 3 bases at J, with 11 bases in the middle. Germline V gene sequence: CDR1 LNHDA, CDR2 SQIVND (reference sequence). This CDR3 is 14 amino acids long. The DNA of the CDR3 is TGTGCCAGTAGTATGTGGGGGGCCGACACTGAAGCTTTCTTT. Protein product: CASSMWGADTEAFF.

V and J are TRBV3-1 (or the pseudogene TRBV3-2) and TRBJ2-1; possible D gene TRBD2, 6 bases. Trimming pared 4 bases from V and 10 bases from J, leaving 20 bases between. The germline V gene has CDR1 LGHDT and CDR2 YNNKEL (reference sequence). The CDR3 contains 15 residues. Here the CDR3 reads CASSPPGDSTGEQFF. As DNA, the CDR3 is TGTGCCAGCAGCCCACCGGGGGATTCCACCGGGGAGCAGTTCTTC.

The CDR3, as DNA: TGTGCCTGGAGTGTTACCAGGGGACTTCAACCAGAGGGCGGAAAACTGTTTTTT. Translation: CAWSVTRGLQPEGGKLFF. The rearrangement links TRBV30 to TRBJ1-4; TRBD1 might be the D (6 bases). The CDR3 extends over 18 amino acids. V lost 0 bases, J lost 10 bases, and 27 bases lay in between. Germline V gene sequence: CDR1 GTSNPN, CDR2 SVGIG (reference sequence).

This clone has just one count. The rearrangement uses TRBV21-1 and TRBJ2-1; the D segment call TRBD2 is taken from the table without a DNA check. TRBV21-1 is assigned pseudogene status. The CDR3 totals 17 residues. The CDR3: CASSKGGTDYPLNEQFF. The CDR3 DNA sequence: TGTGCCAGCAGCAAAGGCGGGACGGACTACCCGCTCAATGAGCAGTTCTTC.

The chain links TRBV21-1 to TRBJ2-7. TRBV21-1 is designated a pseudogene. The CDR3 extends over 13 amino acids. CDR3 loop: CASSNGQTYEQYF. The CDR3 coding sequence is TGTGCCAGCAGCAACGGGCAGACCTACGAGCAGTACTTC.

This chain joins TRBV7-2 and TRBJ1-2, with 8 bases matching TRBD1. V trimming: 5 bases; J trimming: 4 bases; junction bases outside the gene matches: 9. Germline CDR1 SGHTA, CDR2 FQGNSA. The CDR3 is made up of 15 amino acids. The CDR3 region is CASSPAAGGGYGYTF. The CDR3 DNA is TGTGCCAGCAGCCCCGCCGCAGGGGGCGGCTATGGCTACACCTTC.

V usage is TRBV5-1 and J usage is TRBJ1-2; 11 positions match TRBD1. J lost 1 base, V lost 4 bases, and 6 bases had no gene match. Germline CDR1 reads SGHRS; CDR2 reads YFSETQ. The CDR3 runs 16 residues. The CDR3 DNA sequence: TGCGCCAGCAGCCCAGGACAGGGGGCGAATAACTATGGCTACACCTTC. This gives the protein CASSPGQGANNYGYTF. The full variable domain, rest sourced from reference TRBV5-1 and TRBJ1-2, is KAGVTQTPRYLIKTRGQQVTLSCSPISGHRSVSWYQQTPGQGLQFLFEYFSETQRNKGNFPGRFSGRQFSNSRSEMNVSTLELGDSALYLCASSPGQGANNYGYTFGSGTRLTVV.

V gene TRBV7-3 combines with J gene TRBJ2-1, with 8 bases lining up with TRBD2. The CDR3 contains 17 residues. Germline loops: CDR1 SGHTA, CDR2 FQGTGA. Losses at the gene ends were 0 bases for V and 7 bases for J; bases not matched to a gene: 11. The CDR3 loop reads CASSLTYAERERNEQFF. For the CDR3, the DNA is TGTGCCAGCAGCTTAACGTACGCGGAGCGGGAGAGGAATGAGCAGTTCTTC.

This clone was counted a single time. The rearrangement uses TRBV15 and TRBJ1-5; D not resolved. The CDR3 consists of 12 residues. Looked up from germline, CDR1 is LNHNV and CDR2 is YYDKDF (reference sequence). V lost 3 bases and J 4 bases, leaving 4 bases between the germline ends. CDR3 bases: TGTGCCACCAGCAGGTTTAATCAGCCCCAGCATTTT. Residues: CATSRFNQPQHF.

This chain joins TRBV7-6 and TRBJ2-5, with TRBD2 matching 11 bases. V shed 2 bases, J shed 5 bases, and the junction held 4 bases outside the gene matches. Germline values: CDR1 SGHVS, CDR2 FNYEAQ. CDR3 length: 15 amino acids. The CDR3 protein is CASSLRSSGRETQYF. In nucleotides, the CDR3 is TGTGCCAGCAGCTTAAGGTCTAGCGGGAGGGAGACCCAGTACTTC.

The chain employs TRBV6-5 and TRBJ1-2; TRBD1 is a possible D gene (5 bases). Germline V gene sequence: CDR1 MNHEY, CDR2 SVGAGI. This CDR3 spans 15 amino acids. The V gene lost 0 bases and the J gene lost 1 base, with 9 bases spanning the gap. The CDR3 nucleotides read TGTGCCAGCAGTTACTCGACAGAAATTAACTATGGCTACACCTTC. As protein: CASSYSTEINYGYTF.

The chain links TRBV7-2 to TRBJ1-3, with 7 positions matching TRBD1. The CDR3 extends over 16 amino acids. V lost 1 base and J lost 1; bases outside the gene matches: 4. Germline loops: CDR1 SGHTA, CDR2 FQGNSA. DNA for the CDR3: TGTGCCAGCAGCTTAGGGCCAGGGGGATCTGGAAACACCATATATTTT. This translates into CASSLGPGGSGNTIYF.

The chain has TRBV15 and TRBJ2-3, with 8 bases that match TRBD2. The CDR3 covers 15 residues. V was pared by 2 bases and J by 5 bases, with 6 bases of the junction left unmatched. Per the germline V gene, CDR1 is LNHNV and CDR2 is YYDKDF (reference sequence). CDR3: CATSRNGGVGDTQYF. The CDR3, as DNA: TGTGCCACCAGCAGAAACGGGGGGGTAGGAGATACGCAGTATTTT.

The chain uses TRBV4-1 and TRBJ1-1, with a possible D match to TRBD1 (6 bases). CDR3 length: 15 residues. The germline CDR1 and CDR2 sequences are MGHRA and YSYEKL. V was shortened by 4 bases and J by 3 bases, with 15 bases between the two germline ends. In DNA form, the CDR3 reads TGCGCCAGCAGCCCCTCGGGGGCGGATCACACTGAAGCTTTCTTT. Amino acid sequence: CASSPSGADHTEAFF.